These 16 T cell receptor beta chains originate from one sample sequenced in a study of T cells after yellow fever vaccination. One entry per CDR3 protein results from TCRdb running MiXCR on the 5' RACE reads. The sample has 96,000 or so distinct CDR3 sequences, 8.9% seen once. Here the sequenced sample was CD8+ T cells not binding an NS4B(214-222) dextramer, sorted from PBMCs, taken roughly 14 days after the first yellow fever vaccination. The receptors were sampled from a man younger than 35 who received the YFV17D yellow fever vaccine.

This clonotype came up many times. The chain couples TRBV6-1 to TRBJ2-3; 7 bases fit TRBD1. CDR1 and CDR2 from the germline V gene are MNHNS and SASEGT. The CDR3 runs to 14 residues. With V trimmed by 6 bases and J by 2 bases, 5 bases remained unmatched. CDR3 sequence (DNA): TGTGCCAGCAGGGCGACAGGGATCACAGATACGCAGTATTTT. Protein sequence: CASRATGITDTQYF.

The rearrangement uses TRBV4-3 and TRBJ2-1, with 8 bases fitting TRBD2. Germline CDR1 is LGHNA and CDR2 is YSLEER. V shed 0 bases and J 9 bases; nucleotides not matched to a gene: 10. The CDR3 extends over 16 amino acids. In DNA form, the CDR3 reads TGCGCCAGCAGCCAAGATTGGGGCGGGGGGTTGAGTGAGCAGTTCTTC. This gives the protein CASSQDWGGGLSEQFF.

For the CDR3, the DNA is TGTGCCAGCAGTTACACCCTTGAAGGGGGCGGGGAGGTCGAGCAGTACTTC. Translation gives CASSYTLEGGGEVEQYF. The chain employs TRBV6-5 and TRBJ2-7, with D perhaps matching TRBD1 (7 bases). The CDR3 runs 17 residues. Between the trimmed V and J ends, which lost 2 bases and 6 bases, there was a span of 23 bases. In germline, CDR1 is MNHEY, CDR2 SVGAGI.

The chain has TRBV29-1 and TRBJ2-5; either TRBD1 or TRBD2 may fit D (5 bases each). Between the trimmed V and J ends, which lost 3 bases and 2 bases, there was a span of 16 bases. This CDR3 has 15 residues. CDR1 and CDR2 from the germline V gene are SQVTM and ANQGSEA. The CDR3: CSVEWDGARQETQYF. The CDR3 nucleotides read TGCAGCGTTGAGTGGGACGGAGCCCGGCAAGAGACCCAGTACTTC.

V usage is TRBV20-1 and J usage is TRBJ2-1; 10 nucleotides agree with TRBD2. CDR1 is DFQATT, CDR2 SNEGSKA, per germline (reference sequence). The CDR3 totals 11 residues. J lost 7 bases, V lost 8 bases, and 2 bases had no gene match. This CDR3 reads CSSGGANEQFF. In DNA, the CDR3 is TGCAGTAGCGGGGGGGCGAATGAGCAGTTCTTC.

This clonotype was picked up a small number of times. V usage is TRBV12-3 or TRBV12-4 and J usage is TRBJ1-5; weak D call: TRBD1 (5 bases). V was clipped by 3 bases and J by 11 bases, with 35 bases between them. This CDR3 comprises 20 residues. The CDR3 DNA follows: TGTGCCAGCAGTTTCAATCCCAATACAGGACTTAATTACCGGGACGGGTCCCAGCATTTT. Protein product: CASSFNPNTGLNYRDGSQHF.

In this sample, this clonotype turned up many times. The V gene is TRBV20-1, the J gene TRBJ2-1; 15 bases map to TRBD2. V dropped 6 bases and J dropped 0; count of bases not matched to a gene: 12. Germline assignment: CDR1 DFQATT and CDR2 SNEGSKA (reference sequence). The CDR3 has 19 residues. CDR3 DNA sequence: TGCAGTGCACCCCAGGGGGGACTAGCGGGGGGATTCTCCTACAATGAGCAGTTCTTC. It specifies CSAPQGGLAGGFSYNEQFF.

This clonotype was observed a few times. The V call is TRBV12-3 or TRBV12-4, the J call TRBJ2-1, with D perhaps matching TRBD1 or TRBD2 (6 bases each). The V end was cut by 2 bases, the J end by 2 bases, with 10 bases between. The CDR3 loop spans 15 amino acids. The CDR3 loop is CASSLYGGTYNEQFF. DNA for the CDR3: TGTGCCAGCAGTTTATACGGGGGCACCTACAATGAGCAGTTCTTC.

In this sample, this clonotype turned up many times. The gene calls are TRBV24-1 and TRBJ2-5, with TRBD2 matching over 10 bases. The J segment lost 5 bases and the V segment lost 4 bases, leaving 9 bases of the junction unmatched. This CDR3 region has 16 residues. The germline V gene has CDR1 KGHDR and CDR2 SFDVKD. CDR3 DNA: TGTGCCACCAGTGACCCCAAGCGGGGGGGCTTGGAGACCCAGTACTTC. Translation gives CATSDPKRGGLETQYF.

This chain's CDR3 is CASSPLDHNEQFF. CDR3 DNA sequence: TGCGCCAGCAGCCCCCTTGACCATAATGAGCAGTTCTTC. V is TRBV4-1 and J is TRBJ2-1; no reliable D call. The CDR3 sequence is 13 residues long. CDR1 and CDR2 (germline): MGHRA, YSYEKL. The germline V and J ends were trimmed by 4 bases and 7 bases, with 11 bases remaining between them.

V is TRBV5-1 and J is TRBJ2-3, with D perhaps TRBD1 (6 bases). V lost 0 bases and J lost 2, with 10 bases in between. Germline V gene sequence: CDR1 SGHRS, CDR2 YFSETQ. The CDR3 sequence is 15 residues long. For the CDR3, the DNA is TGCGCCAGCAGCTTGGAAGGACAGTTCACAGATACGCAGTATTTT. It encodes CASSLEGQFTDTQYF. Using reference TRBV5-1 and TRBJ2-3 for the parts outside the CDR3, the full variable domain is KAGVTQTPRYLIKTRGQQVTLSCSPISGHRSVSWYQQTPGQGLQFLFEYFSETQRNKGNFPGRFSGRQFSNSRSEMNVSTLELGDSALYLCASSLEGQFTDTQYFGPGTRLTVL.

This clonotype was counted only a few times. V usage is TRBV14 and J usage is TRBJ2-1; unclear D gene. This CDR3 region has 13 residues. From germline, CDR1 is SGHDN and CDR2 FVKESK. Trimming shortened V by 4 bases and J by 9 bases, and 13 bases separated the two germline ends. Here the CDR3 reads CASSPPPGTEQFF. The DNA of the CDR3 is TGTGCCAGCAGCCCCCCCCCAGGTACTGAGCAGTTCTTC.

About this clonotype itself: Relative to the germline gene, one junction end is altered; a read error may explain this. The genes are TRBV5-8 and TRBJ2-3, with D perhaps TRBD1 (6 bases). The CDR3 is made up of 14 amino acids. CDR1 is SGHTS, CDR2 YDEGEE, per germline. The DNA of the CDR3 is TGTGCTAGCAGCTTTTGGACAGGCACAGATACGCAGTATTTT. Translating it yields CASSFWTGTDTQYF.

As concerns this clonotype: A much larger clonotype is one base distant, so this may be a read error. This chain links TRBV5-1 with TRBJ2-1; D gene unclear. Germline assignment: CDR1 SGHRS and CDR2 YFSETQ. V dropped 2 bases and J dropped 9 bases, with 9 bases sitting between them. The CDR3 runs to 12 residues. CDR3 DNA: TGCGCCAGCAGCTTTCGGGTTTCTGAGCAGTTCTTC. It codes for CASSFRVSEQFF. Based on the CDR3 plus reference TRBV5-1 and TRBJ2-1, the full variable domain is KAGVTQTPRYLIKTRGQQVTLSCSPISGHRSVSWYQQTPGQGLQFLFEYFSETQRNKGNFPGRFSGRQFSNSRSEMNVSTLELGDSALYLCASSFRVSEQFFGPGTRLTVL.

This chain joins TRBV21-1 and TRBJ2-3; the table's D call, TRBD1, has no DNA check behind it. TRBV21-1 is a recognized pseudogene. The CDR3 spans 14 residues. This CDR3 reads CARTGMRCADTQYF. Here the CDR3 DNA reads TGTGCCAGGACAGGGATGAGATGTGCGGATACGCAGTATTTT.

This clonotype was recorded at least ten times. The rearrangement links TRBV7-9 to TRBJ2-7, with D tentatively TRBD1 (6 bases). V dropped 4 bases and J dropped 7 bases, with 11 bases sitting between them. The CDR3 runs 12 residues. CDR1 SEHNR and CDR2 FQNEAQ come from the germline V gene (reference sequence). The CDR3 reads CASSSGTQEQYF. The CDR3 nucleotides are TGTGCCAGCAGCTCCGGGACACAGGAGCAGTACTTC.